This is a list of T cell receptor beta chains from one sample in a study of CD8+ T cells in alopecia areata. Sequenced by immunoSEQ multiplex PCR; TCRdb stores in-frame clones only, minus some. Found here are some 80,000 clones, approximately 66% of them singletons; the top ten hold about a quarter. Source: CD8+ T cells sorted from blood, taken at week 24, from a patient treated with tofacitinib. The receptor set was obtained from a human donor with alopecia areata. Both conserved end residues are part of each CDR3. D genes are given only for firm matches. Rows may omit the clone size; those that give it use once, few, many or a size class.

size,J,V,length,D,CDR3,DNA
NA,TRBJ2-2,TRBV7-9,15,NA,CASSFEGLNTGELFF,TGTGCCAGCAGCTTCGAGGGCCTAAACACCGGGGAGCTGTTTTTT
NA,TRBJ2-7,TRBV5-1,12,NA,CASSLGRYEQYF,TGCGCCAGCAGCCTCGGACGGTACGAGCAGTACTTC
NA,TRBJ2-2,TRBV12-5,16,NA,CASGKKDGTNTGELFF,TGTGCTAGTGGTAAAAAGGACGGGACGAACACCGGGGAGCTGTTTTTT
NA,TRBJ2-1,TRBV5-1,14,TRBD2,CASSPRGEYNEQFF,TGCGCCAGCAGCCCCCGGGGGGAGTACAATGAGCAGTTCTTC
NA,TRBJ2-5,TRBV7-9,15,TRBD1,CASSLGQGALETQYF,TGTGCCAGCAGCTTGGGGCAGGGGGCGTTGGAGACCCAGTACTTC
NA,TRBJ2-7,TRBV7-8,14,TRBD1,CASRHRGPPYEQYF,TGTGCCAGCAGGCACAGGGGGCCGCCCTACGAGCAGTACTTC
few,TRBJ1-2,TRBV29-1,15,NA,CSVEDLLTGTYGYTF,TGCAGCGTTGAAGATCTTCTAACAGGCACCTATGGCTACACCTTC
NA,TRBJ2-2,TRBV30,14,NA,CAWRGSRGTGELFF,TGTGCCTGGAGAGGGTCGCGGGGCACCGGGGAGCTGTTTTTT
NA,TRBJ2-3,TRBV7-2,13,TRBD2,CASGDAGVDTQYF,TGTGCCAGCGGTGATGCGGGAGTAGATACGCAGTATTTT
NA,TRBJ2-3,TRBV5-6,16,TRBD1,CASSLGAGGGTDTQYF,TGTGCCAGCAGCTTGGGGGCAGGGGGCGGCACAGATACGCAGTATTTT
few,TRBJ2-1,TRBV28,15,NA,CASSLLKLSYNEQFF,TGTGCCAGCAGTTTACTGAAGCTCTCCTACAATGAGCAGTTCTTC
NA,TRBJ1-5,TRBV28,14,TRBD1,CASSERQGDQPQHF,TGTGCCAGCAGTGAACGACAGGGAGATCAGCCCCAGCATTTT
NA,TRBJ2-1,TRBV6-5,15,TRBD2,CASSYLAGGRNEQFF,TGTGCCAGCAGTTACTTAGCGGGGGGGCGTAATGAGCAGTTCTTC
NA,TRBJ1-5,TRBV27,14,NA,CASSLLGVNQPQHF,TGTGCCAGCAGTTTATTGGGGGTCAATCAGCCCCAGCATTTT
NA,TRBJ2-5,TRBV6-5,13,TRBD1,CASSKDRQETQYF,TGTGCCAGCAGCAAGGACAGGCAAGAGACCCAGTACTTC
NA,TRBJ2-5,TRBV10-3,14,TRBD1,CAISGTGGEETQYF,TGTGCCATCAGCGGGACAGGGGGCGAAGAGACCCAGTACTTC
NA,TRBJ2-7,TRBV7-8,15,NA,CASSLAGIDFDEQYF,TGTGCCAGCAGCTTAGCCGGGATCGATTTTGACGAGCAGTACTTC
many,TRBJ2-7,TRBV27,12,NA,CASSDVTGEQYF,TGTGCCAGCAGTGACGTTACTGGCGAGCAGTACTTC
NA,TRBJ2-7,TRBV7-6,14,TRBD1,CASSAGGPGYEQYF,TGTGCCAGCAGCGCAGGGGGCCCCGGGTACGAGCAGTACTTC
once,TRBJ2-7,TRBV4-1,14,TRBD1,CASSQQQGAYEQYF,TGCGCCAGCAGCCAGCAACAGGGGGCCTACGAGCAGTACTTC
NA,TRBJ2-7,TRBV27,14,TRBD2,CASSPSGLGHEQYF,TGTGCCAGCAGTCCCTCGGGACTAGGGCACGAGCAGTACTTC
few,TRBJ2-5,TRBV4-1,16,TRBD1,CASSQKTTGTQETQYF,TGCGCCAGCAGCCAAAAAACGACAGGGACGCAAGAGACCCAGTACTTC
NA,TRBJ2-7,TRBV15,15,NA,CATRPGTTGSYEQYF,TGTGCCACCAGGCCCGGGACGACTGGGTCCTACGAGCAGTACTTC
NA,TRBJ1-1,TRBV29-1,13,NA,CSVGRIMNTEAFF,TGCAGCGTTGGTAGGATCATGAACACTGAAGCTTTCTTT
NA,TRBJ2-5,TRBV5-6,13,NA,CASSLIVRETQYF,TGTGCCAGCAGCTTAATCGTCCGCGAGACCCAGTACTTC
NA,TRBJ2-7,TRBV7-9,13,NA,CASSSGGGNEQYF,TGTGCCAGCAGCTCCGGGGGAGGAAACGAGCAGTACTTC
NA,TRBJ2-1,TRBV7-8,12,NA,CASSLLGGDTFF,TGTGCCAGCAGCTTATTGGGCGGGGATACGTTCTTC
NA,TRBJ2-7,TRBV28,15,TRBD2,CASSLAGGLSYEQYF,TGTGCCAGCAGTCTAGCGGGAGGGCTTAGTTACGAGCAGTACTTC
NA,TRBJ1-2,TRBV28,14,TRBD1,CASSFSGTGIGYTF,TGTGCCAGCAGTTTTTCGGGGACAGGGATCGGCTACACCTTC
NA,TRBJ2-1,TRBV5-1,15,NA,CASSLSVRRYNEQFF,TGCGCCAGCAGCTTGTCGGTCAGGAGATACAATGAGCAGTTCTTC
NA,TRBJ1-5,TRBV27,15,NA,CASSLGGLNNQPQHF,TGTGCCAGCAGTTTAGGGGGCTTGAACAATCAGCCCCAGCATTTT
NA,TRBJ2-5,TRBV9,14,NA,CASSARSNPQTQYF,TGTGCCAGCAGCGCCAGATCGAACCCACAGACCCAGTACTTC
NA,TRBJ2-1,TRBV4-3,16,TRBD2,CASSQASGGPDNEQFF,TGCGCCAGCAGCCAAGCGAGCGGGGGGCCTGACAATGAGCAGTTCTTC
few,TRBJ2-1,TRBV10-3,16,TRBD2,CAISESGAGGYNEQFF,TGTGCCATCAGTGAGTCGGGTGCGGGAGGGTACAATGAGCAGTTCTTC
NA,TRBJ2-1,TRBV7-9,13,NA,CASSYPGDNEQFF,TGTGCCAGCAGCTACCCCGGAGACAATGAGCAGTTCTTC
once,TRBJ2-1,TRBV13,14,NA,CASSKEGGAHEQFF,TGTGCCAGCAGCAAAGAGGGGGGGGCCCATGAGCAGTTCTTC
few,TRBJ1-3,TRBV5-1,14,TRBD1,CASRETGSGNTIYF,TGCGCCAGCAGAGAGACAGGGTCTGGAAACACCATATATTTT
NA,TRBJ2-1,TRBV27,16,NA,CASSLSSGYSYNEQFF,TGTGCCAGCAGTTTATCGAGCGGCTACTCCTACAATGAGCAGTTCTTC
few,TRBJ1-1,TRBV4-1,13,NA,CASSQGDNTEAFF,TGCGCCAGCAGCCAGGGGGACAACACTGAAGCTTTCTTT
once,TRBJ2-7,TRBV27,14,NA,CASSFSAGEDEQYF,TGTGCCAGCAGTTTCTCCGCAGGGGAGGACGAGCAGTACTTC
few,TRBJ2-7,TRBV7-9,13,TRBD1,CASRFDRAPEQYF,TGTGCCAGCAGATTTGACAGGGCCCCGGAGCAGTACTTC
few,TRBJ2-2,TRBV29-1,13,NA,CSVVPDDTGELFF,TGCAGCGTTGTCCCGGACGACACCGGGGAGCTGTTTTTT
NA,TRBJ1-2,TRBV9,14,NA,CASSPGRGDYGYTF,TGTGCCAGCAGCCCGGGGCGAGGGGACTATGGCTACACCTTC
few,TRBJ2-1,TRBV14,15,TRBD2,CASSLLAGAYNEQFF,TGTGCCAGCAGCTTACTAGCGGGAGCCTACAATGAGCAGTTCTTC
NA,TRBJ2-2,TRBV4-1,17,TRBD1,CASSQEPGTDNTGELFF,TGCGCCAGCAGCCAAGAGCCCGGGACAGATAACACCGGGGAGCTGTTTTTT
NA,TRBJ2-3,TRBV7-2,15,NA,CASSPTDYLADTQYF,TGTGCCAGCAGTCCGACGGACTACCTCGCAGATACGCAGTATTTT
NA,TRBJ2-7,TRBV19,15,TRBD1,CASSIGDSQGYEQYF,TGTGCCAGTAGTATCGGGGACAGCCAAGGGTACGAGCAGTACTTC
NA,TRBJ2-7,TRBV30,11,NA,CAWSYIYEQYF,TGTGCCTGGAGTTATATCTACGAGCAGTACTTC
NA,TRBJ2-7,TRBV7-2,16,TRBD2,CASSPLAGVPGDEQYF,TGTGCCAGCAGTCCCCTAGCGGGAGTCCCGGGGGACGAGCAGTACTTC
many,TRBJ1-4,TRBV7-9,16,TRBD1,CASSPPTGTGHEKLFF,TGTGCCAGCAGCCCACCAACCGGGACAGGGCATGAAAAACTGTTTTTT
few,TRBJ2-5,TRBV19,14,NA,CASSPQGSAETQYF,TGTGCCAGTAGCCCCCAGGGGAGCGCTGAGACCCAGTACTTC
NA,TRBJ2-7,TRBV28,11,NA,CASSSSYEQYF,TGTGCCAGCAGTTCCTCATACGAGCAGTACTTC
NA,TRBJ2-7,TRBV6-5,14,TRBD1,CASRVTGGSSEQYF,TGTGCCAGCAGGGTGACAGGGGGTTCCTCCGAGCAGTACTTC
NA,TRBJ2-7,TRBV29-1,13,NA,CSVSTTGINEQYF,TGCAGCGTTTCTACAACGGGGATCAACGAGCAGTACTTC
NA,TRBJ2-3,TRBV5-1,14,NA,CASHGGWSTDTQYF,TGCGCCAGCCACGGTGGTTGGAGCACAGATACGCAGTATTTT
NA,TRBJ2-1,TRBV7-8,17,TRBD1,CASSLDGTGTADNEQFF,TGTGCCAGCAGCTTAGATGGAACCGGGACAGCAGACAATGAGCAGTTCTTC
NA,TRBJ2-3,TRBV27,15,NA,CASSLFRSLPDTQYF,TGTGCCAGCAGTTTATTTCGTTCTCTCCCAGATACGCAGTATTTT